This T cell receptor beta chain was identified during a study of blood T cell repertoires in COVID-19. This table comes from immunoSEQ multiplex PCR, and its TCRdb copy is limited to in-frame clones, with some not included. This table has around 190,000 clones, approximately 91% appearing once. Sequenced material: peripheral blood. The sequence came from a man aged 25 to 45 with acute or convalescent COVID-19.

The CDR3 protein is CASRLGQGYSPLHF. Written as DNA, the CDR3 is TGTGCCAGCAGATTGGGACAGGGGTATTCACCCCTCCACTTT. The chain joins TRBV6-5 to TRBJ1-6; 10 bases line up with TRBD1. The CDR3 totals 14 residues. The V gene's germline CDR1 is MNHEY and CDR2 SVGAGI. The V gene end was trimmed by 6 bases and the J gene end by 8 bases; junction bases not matched to a gene: 4.